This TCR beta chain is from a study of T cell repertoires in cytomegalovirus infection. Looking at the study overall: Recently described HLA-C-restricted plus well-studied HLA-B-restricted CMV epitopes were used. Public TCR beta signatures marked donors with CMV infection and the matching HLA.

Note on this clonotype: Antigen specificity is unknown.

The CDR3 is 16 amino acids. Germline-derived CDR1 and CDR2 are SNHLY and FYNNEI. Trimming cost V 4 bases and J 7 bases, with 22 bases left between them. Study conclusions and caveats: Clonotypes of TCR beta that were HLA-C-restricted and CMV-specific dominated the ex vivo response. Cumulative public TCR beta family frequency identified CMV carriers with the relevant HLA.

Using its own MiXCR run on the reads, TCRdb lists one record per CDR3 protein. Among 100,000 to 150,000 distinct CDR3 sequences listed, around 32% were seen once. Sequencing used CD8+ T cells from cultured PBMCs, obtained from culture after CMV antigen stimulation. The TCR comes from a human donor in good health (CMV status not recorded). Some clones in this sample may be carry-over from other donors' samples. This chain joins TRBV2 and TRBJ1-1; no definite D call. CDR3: CASSVHREDPYSEAFF. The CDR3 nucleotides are TGTGCCAGCAGTGTACATCGAGAGGACCCCTATAGTGAAGCTTTCTTT.